The clone carrying this TCR beta chain was detected ten times or more. Its antigen is unidentified. The data belong to a study of CD8+CD57+ T cells in acquired aplastic anemia. Study overall: The mean DNA yield obtained from sorted CD4+ and CD8+ cells came to approximately 3.2 ug. Whole-study results and caveats: Patients and controls turned out to have roughly 31 CD8+ CDR3 sequences in common. Patients and controls were not found to differ significantly in CD8+ Simpson's diversity.

Individuals selected for sequencing had exhibited CD8+CD57+ cell expansion on flow cytometry. No therapy had been given to the patients at the time of blood sampling. Genomic DNA, the template, was used for profiling of the TCR beta VDJ and CDR3. TCRdb reprocessed the reads with MiXCR, giving one entry per CDR3 protein. The sample contains roughly 280,000 distinct CDR3 sequences, approximately 57% of which appear only once. The V end was cut by 5 bases, the J end by 6 bases, with 13 bases between. The germline V gene encodes CDR1 MGHDK and CDR2 SYGVNS. The CDR3 spans 14 residues. This clonotype originated in a human donor with aplastic anemia. V gene TRBV25-1 combines with J gene TRBJ2-2; D possibly corresponds to TRBD2 (6 bases). Material for sequencing was sorted CD4+, CD8+, or CD8+CD57+ T cells (not recorded which) from PBMCs. The CDR3 sequence is CASSPPGVAGELFF. For the CDR3, the DNA is TGTGCCAGCAGTCCTCCGGGGGTTGCCGGGGAGCTGTTTTTT. The complete variable domain, with remaining parts taken from reference TRBV25-1 and TRBJ2-2, reads EADIYQTPRYLVIGTGKKITLECSQTMGHDKMYWYQQDPGMELHLIHYSYGVNSTEKGDLSSESTVSRIRTEHFPLTLESARPSHTSQYLCASSPPGVAGELFFGEGSRLTVL.